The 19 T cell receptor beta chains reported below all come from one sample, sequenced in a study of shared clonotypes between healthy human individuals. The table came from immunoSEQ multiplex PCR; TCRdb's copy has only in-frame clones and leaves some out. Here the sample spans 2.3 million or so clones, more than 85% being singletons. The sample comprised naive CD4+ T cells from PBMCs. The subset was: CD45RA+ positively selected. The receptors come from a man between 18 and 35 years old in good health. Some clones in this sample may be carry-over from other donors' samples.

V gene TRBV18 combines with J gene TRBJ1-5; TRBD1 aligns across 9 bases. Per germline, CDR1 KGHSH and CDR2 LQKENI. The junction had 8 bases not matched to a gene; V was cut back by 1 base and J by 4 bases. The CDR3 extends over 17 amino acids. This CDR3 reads CASSPLYRGLENQPQHF. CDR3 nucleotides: TGTGCCAGCTCACCACTTTACAGGGGGCTTGAGAATCAGCCCCAGCATTTT.

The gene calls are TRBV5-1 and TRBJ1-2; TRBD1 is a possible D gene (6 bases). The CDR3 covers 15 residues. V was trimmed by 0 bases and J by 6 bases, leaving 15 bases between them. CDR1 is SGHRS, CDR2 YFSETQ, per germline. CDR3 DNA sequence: TGCGCCAGCAGCTTGGGTCCAGGGGAGGCAGATGGCTACACCTTC. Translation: CASSLGPGEADGYTF.

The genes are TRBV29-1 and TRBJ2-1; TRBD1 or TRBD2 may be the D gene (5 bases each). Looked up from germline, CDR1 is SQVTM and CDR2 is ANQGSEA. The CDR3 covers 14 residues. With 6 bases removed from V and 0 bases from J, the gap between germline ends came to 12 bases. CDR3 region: CSVTGRVSYNEQFF. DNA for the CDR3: TGCAGCGTCACGGGACGGGTCTCCTACAATGAGCAGTTCTTC.

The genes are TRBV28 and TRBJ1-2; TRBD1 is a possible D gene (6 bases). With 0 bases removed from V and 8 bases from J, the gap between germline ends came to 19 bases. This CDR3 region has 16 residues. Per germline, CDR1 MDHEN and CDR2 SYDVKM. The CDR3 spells CASSLWGTGPQAGYTF. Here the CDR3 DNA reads TGTGCCAGCAGTTTATGGGGCACAGGGCCCCAAGCGGGCTACACCTTC.

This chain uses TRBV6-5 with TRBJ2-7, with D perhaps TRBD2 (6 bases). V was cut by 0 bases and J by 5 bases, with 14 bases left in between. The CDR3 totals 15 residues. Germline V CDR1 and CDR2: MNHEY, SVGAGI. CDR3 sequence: CASSYSGSGTNEQYF. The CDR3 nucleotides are TGTGCCAGCAGTTACTCTGGTAGCGGTACGAACGAGCAGTACTTC.

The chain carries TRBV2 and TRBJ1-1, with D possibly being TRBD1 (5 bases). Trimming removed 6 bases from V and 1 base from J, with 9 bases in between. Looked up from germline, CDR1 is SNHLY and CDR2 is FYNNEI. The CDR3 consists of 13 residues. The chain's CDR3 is CASRGLPNTEAFF. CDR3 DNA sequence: TGTGCCAGCAGGGGACTGCCGAACACTGAAGCTTTCTTT.

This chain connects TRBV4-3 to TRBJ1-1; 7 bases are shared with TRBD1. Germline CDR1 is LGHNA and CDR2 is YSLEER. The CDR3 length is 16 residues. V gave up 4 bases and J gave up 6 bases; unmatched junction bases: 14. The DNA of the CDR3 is TGCGCCAGCAGCCGATGGACAGGAAGCTTGGTCTCTGAAGCTTTCTTT. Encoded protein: CASSRWTGSLVSEAFF.

CDR3 in amino acids: CASSWTATGNTIYF. As DNA, the CDR3 is TGTGCCAGCAGCTGGACAGCAACTGGAAACACCATATATTTT. The rearrangement joins TRBV27 to TRBJ1-3; D is possibly TRBD1 (6 bases). This CDR3 is 14 amino acids long. Trimming stripped 6 bases from V and 2 bases from J, with 11 bases between. Germline CDR1 MNHEY, CDR2 SMNVEV (reference sequence).

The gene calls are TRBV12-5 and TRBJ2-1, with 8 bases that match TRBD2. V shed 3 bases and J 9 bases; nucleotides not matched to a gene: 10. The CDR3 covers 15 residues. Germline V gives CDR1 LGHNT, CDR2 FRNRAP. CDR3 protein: CASGFASGWTLEQFF. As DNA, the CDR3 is TGTGCTAGTGGTTTCGCTAGCGGGTGGACCCTTGAGCAGTTCTTC.

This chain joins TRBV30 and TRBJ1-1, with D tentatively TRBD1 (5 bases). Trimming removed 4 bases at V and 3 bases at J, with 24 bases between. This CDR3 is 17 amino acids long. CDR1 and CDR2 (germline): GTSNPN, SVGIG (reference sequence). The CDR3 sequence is CAWTLRGFLLPHTEAFF. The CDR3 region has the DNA TGTGCCTGGACTCTTAGGGGTTTCCTATTACCGCACACTGAAGCTTTCTTT.

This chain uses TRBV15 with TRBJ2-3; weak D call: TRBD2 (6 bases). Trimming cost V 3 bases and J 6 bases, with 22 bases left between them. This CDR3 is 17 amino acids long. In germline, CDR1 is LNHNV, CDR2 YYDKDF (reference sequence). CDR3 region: CATSSVIRSTGVDTQYF. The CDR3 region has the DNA TGTGCCACCAGCAGTGTAATACGTAGTACGGGGGTGGATACGCAGTATTTT.

CDR3 amino acids: CASSPPEGLAVRWRGDTQYF. The CDR3 bases are TGTGCCAGCTCACCACCGGAGGGACTAGCGGTCCGCTGGCGGGGAGATACGCAGTATTTT. The chain links TRBV18 to TRBJ2-3; 11 bases fit TRBD2. Germline V gene sequence: CDR1 KGHSH, CDR2 LQKENI. V lost 0 bases, J lost 5 bases, and 16 bases stayed unmatched. The CDR3 totals 20 residues. The full variable domain, completed using reference TRBV18 and TRBJ2-3, is NAGVMQNPRHLVRRRGQEARLRCSPMKGHSHVYWYRQLPEEGLKFMVYLQKENIIDESGMPKERFSAEFPKEGPSILRIQQVVRGDSAAYFCASSPPEGLAVRWRGDTQYFGPGTRLTVL.

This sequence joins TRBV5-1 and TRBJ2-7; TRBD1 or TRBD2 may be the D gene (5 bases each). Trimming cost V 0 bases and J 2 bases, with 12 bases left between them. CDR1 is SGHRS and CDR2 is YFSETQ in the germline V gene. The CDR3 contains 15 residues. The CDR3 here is CASSLGSGPPYEQYF. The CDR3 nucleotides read TGCGCCAGCAGCTTGGGATCGGGGCCCCCCTACGAGCAGTACTTC.

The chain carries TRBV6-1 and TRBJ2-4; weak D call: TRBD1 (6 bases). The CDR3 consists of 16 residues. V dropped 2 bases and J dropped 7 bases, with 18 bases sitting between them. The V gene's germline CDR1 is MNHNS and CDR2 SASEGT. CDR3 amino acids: CASSEPTTGRVNIQYF. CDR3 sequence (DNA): TGTGCCAGCAGTGAACCCACAACAGGGCGGGTGAACATTCAGTACTTC.

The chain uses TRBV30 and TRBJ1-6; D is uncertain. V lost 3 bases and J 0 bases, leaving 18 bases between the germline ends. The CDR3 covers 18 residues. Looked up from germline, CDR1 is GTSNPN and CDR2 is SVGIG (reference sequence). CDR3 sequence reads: CAWRGLRADSSYNSPLHF. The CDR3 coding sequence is TGTGCCTGGAGGGGTCTACGGGCAGATAGCTCCTATAATTCACCCCTCCACTTT.

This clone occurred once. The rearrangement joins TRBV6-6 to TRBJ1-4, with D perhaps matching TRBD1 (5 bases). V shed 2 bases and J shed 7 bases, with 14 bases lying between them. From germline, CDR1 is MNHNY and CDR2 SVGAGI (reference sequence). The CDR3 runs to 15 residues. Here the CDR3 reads CASSYGGDSIEKLFF. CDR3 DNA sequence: TGTGCCAGCAGTTACGGGGGGGACTCAATTGAAAAACTGTTTTTT.

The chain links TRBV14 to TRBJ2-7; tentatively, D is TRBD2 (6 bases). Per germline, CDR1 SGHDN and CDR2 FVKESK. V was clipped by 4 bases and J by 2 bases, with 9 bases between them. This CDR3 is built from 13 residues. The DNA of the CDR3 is TGTGCCAGCAGCCGGGACTTCACCTACGAGCAGTACTTC. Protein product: CASSRDFTYEQYF.

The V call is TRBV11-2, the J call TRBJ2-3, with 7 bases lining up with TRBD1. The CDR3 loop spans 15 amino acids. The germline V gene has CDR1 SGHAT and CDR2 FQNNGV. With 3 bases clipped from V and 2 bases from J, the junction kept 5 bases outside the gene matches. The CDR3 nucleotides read TGTGCCAGCAGCTTGTCGGGACAGAACACAGATACGCAGTATTTT. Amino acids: CASSLSGQNTDTQYF.

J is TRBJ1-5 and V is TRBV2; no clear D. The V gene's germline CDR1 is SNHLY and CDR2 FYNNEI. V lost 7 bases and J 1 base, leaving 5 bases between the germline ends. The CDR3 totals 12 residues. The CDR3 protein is CASTLSNQPQHF. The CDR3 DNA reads TGTGCCAGCACTTTGAGCAATCAGCCCCAGCATTTT.